These 28 T cell receptor beta chains were all obtained from the same sample, sequenced in a study of T cells in Graves' hyperthyroidism and ophthalmopathy. Amplified TCR beta CDR3 regions came from RNA transcripts. HTBI primers were used for first-round RT-PCR of the TCR CDR3. One entry per CDR3 protein, called by TCRdb with MiXCR from the multiplex PCR reads. The table includes approximately 510,000 distinct CDR3 sequences, approximately 48% detected once. The sample was peripheral blood or thyroid tissue (not recorded which). The origin of the receptors is an adult woman with Graves' disease, either hyperthyroidism or ophthalmopathy (not recorded which).

The chain recombines TRBV9 with TRBJ1-1; D not resolved. The V and J ends lost 0 bases and 2 bases respectively, with 8 bases between them. CDR1 and CDR2 (germline): SGDLS, YYNGEE. The CDR3 sequence is 14 residues long. The CDR3 bases are TGTGCCAGCAGCGTAGAGGTGACAAACACTGAAGCTTTCTTT. Its protein is CASSVEVTNTEAFF.

This clonotype was observed many times. The rearrangement links TRBV5-1 to TRBJ1-2, with D unclear. V gave up 0 bases and J gave up 6 bases, with 9 bases separating them. This CDR3 is 13 amino acids long. The germline V gene encodes CDR1 SGHRS and CDR2 YFSETQ. The CDR3 sequence: CASSLGGSDGYTF. CDR3 nucleotide sequence: TGCGCCAGCAGCTTGGGTGGCTCCGATGGCTACACCTTC. Supplemented by reference TRBV5-1 and TRBJ1-2, the full variable domain reads KAGVTQTPRYLIKTRGQQVTLSCSPISGHRSVSWYQQTPGQGLQFLFEYFSETQRNKGNFPGRFSGRQFSNSRSEMNVSTLELGDSALYLCASSLGGSDGYTFGSGTRLTVV.

This clonotype has just a few counts. V and J are TRBV6-6 and TRBJ1-5, with D uncertain. CDR3 length equals 16 residues. CDR1 is MNHNY and CDR2 is SVGAGI in the germline V gene (reference sequence). V lost 2 bases and J lost 7, with 18 bases in between. The CDR3 coding sequence is TGTGCCAGCAGTTACAAGGGCCAGGAGTCCGGGCAGCCCCAGCATTTT. As protein: CASSYKGQESGQPQHF.

This sequence joins TRBV7-9 and TRBJ2-7, with 10 nucleotides matching TRBD1. CDR3 length equals 15 residues. Germline V CDR1 and CDR2: SEHNR, FQNEAQ (reference sequence). After removal of 5 bases from V and 2 bases from J, the junction contained 6 bases not matched to a gene. The chain's CDR3 is CASSRTGGTTYEQYF. The CDR3 coding sequence is TGTGCCAGCAGCCGGACAGGGGGAACCACCTACGAGCAGTACTTC.

This clonotype was detected many times. The gene calls are TRBV12-3 or TRBV12-4 and TRBJ1-1; the D gene is possibly TRBD1 (6 bases). The CDR3 runs 13 residues. V was shortened by 8 bases and J by 3 bases, with 13 bases between the two germline ends. The CDR3 region is CASVRHRDTEAFF. The CDR3 DNA follows: TGTGCCAGCGTACGCCACAGGGACACTGAAGCTTTCTTT.

The chain carries TRBV20-1 and TRBJ1-1; perhaps TRBD1 as D (5 bases). V lost 2 bases and J lost 7, with 20 bases in between. Looked up from germline, CDR1 is DFQATT and CDR2 is SNEGSKA (reference sequence). The CDR3 spans 15 residues. The CDR3 DNA reads TGCAGTGCTAGACGCGCACGGGGTGGGGCGGGTGAAGCTTTCTTT. Its protein product is CSARRARGGAGEAFF.

This clonotype was observed many times. V gene TRBV4-3 combines with J gene TRBJ2-6; D gene ambiguous. V gave up 4 bases and J gave up 0 bases, with 13 bases separating them. CDR3 size: 17 residues. Germline V gives CDR1 LGHNA, CDR2 YSLEER. Here the CDR3 reads CASSLKPIGSGANVLTF. The CDR3 nucleotides read TGCGCCAGCAGCCTGAAACCTATTGGCTCTGGGGCCAACGTCCTGACTTTC.

This chain uses TRBV9 with TRBJ1-1, with D perhaps matching TRBD1 (6 bases). Per germline, CDR1 SGDLS and CDR2 YYNGEE. There are 15 residues in the CDR3. Deletions cut 4 bases from V and 4 bases from J, with 17 bases between. The CDR3 region is CASSHRTGTGTEAFF. CDR3 sequence (DNA): TGTGCCAGCAGCCACCGCACAGGGACGGGCACTGAAGCTTTCTTT. The complete variable domain, with remaining parts taken from reference TRBV9 and TRBJ1-1, reads DSGVTQTPKHLITATGQRVTLRCSPRSGDLSVYWYQQSLDQGLQFLIQYYNGEERAKGNILERFSAQQFPDLHSELNLSSLELGDSALYFCASSHRTGTGTEAFFGQGTRLTVV.

This clonotype was seen once. The chain carries TRBV20-1 and TRBJ1-1, with D uncertain. This CDR3 region has 11 residues. The germline V gene encodes CDR1 DFQATT and CDR2 SNEGSKA (reference sequence). The germline V and J ends were trimmed by 3 bases and 6 bases, with 8 bases remaining between them. In DNA form, the CDR3 reads TGCAGTGCTAGTGTGGGGTCTGAAGCTTTCTTT. It encodes CSASVGSEAFF.

The rearrangement joins TRBV12-3 or TRBV12-4 to TRBJ2-7; D could derive from TRBD1 or TRBD2 (6 bases each). This CDR3 is 13 amino acids long. V shed 6 bases and J shed 3 bases, with 12 bases lying between them. For the CDR3, the DNA is TGTGCCAGCAGGCGGGACACAGGCTACGAGCAGTACTTC. This encodes CASRRDTGYEQYF.

The chain is built from TRBV10-3 and TRBJ2-1, with 10 nucleotides matching TRBD1. The germline V gene has CDR1 ENHRY and CDR2 SYGVKD. V lost 7 bases and J lost 4; bases outside the gene matches: 4. The CDR3 has 14 amino acids. In nucleotides, the CDR3 is TGTGCCATCAACAAGGGACAGGGGTACAATGAGCAGTTCTTC. Translating gives CAINKGQGYNEQFF.

The chain joins TRBV19 to TRBJ1-1; 11 positions match TRBD1. The germline V gene encodes CDR1 LNHDA and CDR2 SQIVND (reference sequence). With V trimmed by 6 bases and J by 3 bases, 6 bases remained unmatched. The CDR3 is made up of 15 amino acids. The DNA of the CDR3 is TGTGCCAGTAGGGACAGGGGGCGCGGAGACACTGAAGCTTTCTTT. This sequence encodes CASRDRGRGDTEAFF.

This clonotype was recorded at least ten times. The chain uses TRBV20-1 and TRBJ1-6; D might be TRBD1 (6 bases). In germline, CDR1 is DFQATT, CDR2 SNEGSKA (reference sequence). The V gene lost 0 bases and the J gene lost 5 bases, with 14 bases spanning the gap. The CDR3 spans 16 residues. In DNA form, the CDR3 reads TGCAGTGCTAGAGATTCGGGGGCAGGTCATAATTCACCCCTCCACTTT. Amino acids: CSARDSGAGHNSPLHF.

This clonotype was seen ten or more times. The chain carries TRBV7-3 and TRBJ2-2; D call uncertain. Germline loops: CDR1 SGHTA, CDR2 FQGTGA. The V and J ends lost 1 base and 3 bases respectively, with 3 bases between them. The CDR3 runs to 13 residues. CDR3 DNA sequence: TGTGCCAGCAGCTTAAGTCACACCGGGGAGCTGTTTTTT. It is translated as CASSLSHTGELFF.

There are many counts of this clonotype. This chain links TRBV4-1 with TRBJ2-7, with D possibly matching TRBD1 (6 bases). Germline V gives CDR1 MGHRA, CDR2 YSYEKL. V dropped 0 bases and J dropped 7 bases, with 13 bases sitting between them. The CDR3 runs to 14 residues. In DNA, the CDR3 is TGCGCCAGCAGCCAAGATCAGGGGATGGGGGAGCAGTACTTC. Amino acid sequence: CASSQDQGMGEQYF.

Notes on this clonotype: A much larger clone sits a single nucleotide away, making a read error possible. The chain uses TRBV12-3 or TRBV12-4 and TRBJ2-7; 11 nucleotides agree with TRBD2. V shed 3 bases and J 2 bases; nucleotides not matched to a gene: 3. The length of the CDR3 is 15 residues. As DNA, the CDR3 is TGTGCCAGCAGTTTTAGCGGGGGGGAGCCCTACGAGCAGTACTTC. Translating it yields CASSFSGGEPYEQYF.

CDR3 coding DNA: TGTGCCAACAGCTCCGGGGGGGGCAGTACTAGGAGGGGGACTGAAGCTTTCTTT. Amino acids: CANSSGGGSTRRGTEAFF. V and J are TRBV10-3 and TRBJ1-1, with D possibly matching TRBD1 (6 bases). The CDR3 loop spans 18 amino acids. Germline loops: CDR1 ENHRY, CDR2 SYGVKD. V lost 10 bases and J lost 5, with 32 bases in between.

J is TRBJ2-7 and V is TRBV2; 10 nucleotides match TRBD1. Germline trimming cut 6 bases from V and 2 bases from J; bases unmatched to any gene: 7. The CDR3 contains 15 residues. The germline V gene encodes CDR1 SNHLY and CDR2 FYNNEI. This CDR3 is CASRKPGQGPYEQYF. The CDR3 bases are TGTGCCAGCAGAAAACCGGGACAGGGGCCCTACGAGCAGTACTTC.

This clonotype came up a few times. This rearrangement joins TRBV6-2 or TRBV6-3 to TRBJ1-5; no clear D. V lost 0 bases to trimming and J lost 2 bases, with 2 bases between them. The CDR3 is made up of 13 amino acids. Germline CDR1 and CDR2: MNHEY and SVGEGT. The DNA of the CDR3 is TGTGCCAGCAGTTACTCACGCAATCAGCCCCAGCATTTT. Translating it yields CASSYSRNQPQHF.

This clonotype was seen at least ten times. This chain links TRBV19 with TRBJ2-7; D is possibly TRBD1 or TRBD2 (5 bases each). Germline CDR1 reads LNHDA; CDR2 reads SQIVND (reference sequence). V was clipped by 4 bases and J by 3 bases, with 16 bases between them. The CDR3 is 15 amino acids. CDR3 loop: CASSTPRDAIYEQYF. The DNA of the CDR3 is TGTGCCAGTAGTACCCCCCGGGACGCAATCTACGAGCAGTACTTC.

This clonotype was picked up a small number of times. The CDR3, as DNA: TGTGCCAGCAGCTTGGGACTAGATCACGAGACCCAGTACTTC. Protein sequence: CASSLGLDHETQYF. This chain links TRBV7-2 with TRBJ2-5; 8 bases match TRBD2. The CDR3 is made up of 14 amino acids. CDR1 and CDR2 from the germline V gene are SGHTA and FQGNSA. V shed 3 bases, J shed 5 bases, and the junction held 5 bases outside the gene matches. Full variable domain (outside the CDR3, taken from reference TRBV7-2 and TRBJ2-5): GAGVSQSPSNKVTEKGKDVELRCDPISGHTALYWYRQSLGQGLEFLIYFQGNSAPDKSGLPSDRFSAERTGGSVSTLTIQRTQQEDSAVYLCASSLGLDHETQYFGPGTRLLVL.

The rearrangement joins TRBV2 to TRBJ1-1, with TRBD1 as a possible D gene (5 bases). Germline-derived CDR1 and CDR2 are SNHLY and FYNNEI. The germline V and J ends were trimmed by 8 bases and 5 bases, with 15 bases remaining between them. This CDR3 is built from 13 residues. Here the CDR3 reads CASDGGGGTEAFF. As DNA, the CDR3 is TGTGCCAGCGATGGGGGAGGAGGAACTGAAGCTTTCTTT.

This clonotype was recorded only once. This chain connects TRBV7-9 to TRBJ1-4; D unclear. The V gene lost 5 bases and the J gene lost 2 bases, with 6 bases spanning the gap. This CDR3 comprises 13 residues. CDR1 and CDR2 from the germline V gene are SEHNR and FQNEAQ (reference sequence). Written as DNA, the CDR3 is TGTGCCAGCAGCATTGGGACTAATGAAAAACTGTTTTTT. This encodes CASSIGTNEKLFF.

This clonotype was seen repeatedly, ten times or more. The chain carries TRBV7-9 and TRBJ1-2, with TRBD1 matching over 9 bases. CDR3 length: 15 residues. V dropped 1 base and J dropped 5; count of bases not matched to a gene: 5. Germline loops: CDR1 SEHNR, CDR2 FQNEAQ (reference sequence). This CDR3 reads CASSLETGGEYGYTF. In DNA, the CDR3 is TGTGCCAGCAGCTTAGAGACAGGGGGGGAGTATGGCTACACCTTC.

The genes are TRBV4-3 and TRBJ2-7; D call uncertain. Trimming cost V 1 base and J 2 bases, with 9 bases left between them. Germline V gene lookup returns CDR1 LGHNA and CDR2 YSLEER. The CDR3 totals 14 residues. CDR3 sequence reads: CASSQVHSPYEQYF. CDR3 sequence (DNA): TGCGCCAGCAGCCAAGTTCACAGCCCCTACGAGCAGTACTTC.

V and J are TRBV12-3 or TRBV12-4 and TRBJ1-1; the match to TRBD1 covers 7 bases. The ends lost 7 bases at V and 10 bases at J; junction bases unmatched: 6. This CDR3 region has 11 residues. CDR3 sequence (DNA): TGTGCCAGCAAGACAGGGTTTGGAGCTTTCTTT. Encoded protein: CASKTGFGAFF.

The chain joins TRBV19 to TRBJ1-5; 8 nucleotides line up with TRBD1. The V gene's germline CDR1 is LNHDA and CDR2 SQIVND (reference sequence). The trim removed 5 bases at V and 5 bases at J, leaving 14 bases unmatched. CDR3 length: 17 residues. Here the CDR3 DNA reads TGTGCCAGTAGTGCGGGATTCTGGACAGGGAGAGATCAGCCCCAGCATTTT. Translation: CASSAGFWTGRDQPQHF.

As concerns this clonotype: One end of the junction is discordant with germline, which a read error may explain. V gene TRBV19 combines with J gene TRBJ1-5; D might be TRBD1 (5 bases). The germline V gene has CDR1 LNHDA and CDR2 SQIVND (reference sequence). The CDR3 length is 13 residues. The CDR3 region has the DNA TGTGCCAGTAGCAGGGATAGCAATCGGCCCCAGCATTTT. This translates into CASSRDSNRPQHF.